The entry below gives a single T cell receptor (beta chain) sequence along with its context. These data belong to a study of chemoradiotherapy in HPV16-positive cancers. Germline CDR1 SGHRS, CDR2 YFSETQ. The CDR3 covers 13 residues. V gave up 4 bases and J gave up 8 bases; unmatched junction bases: 6. The data were produced by immunoSEQ multiplex PCR, yet TCRdb's version contains in-frame clones alone and is incomplete. The sample lists about 8,900 clones; roughly 81% were seen once. Sequenced material: tumor tissue, taken from a patient who underwent chemoradiotherapy. The chain is built from TRBV5-1 and TRBJ2-1; 7 bases match TRBD2. The receptor comes from a human donor with HPV-associated anogenital cancer. CDR3 loop: CASSPGGSDEQFF. CDR3 in DNA: TGCGCCAGCAGCCCCGGGGGGAGCGATGAGCAGTTCTTC.